This TCR beta chain was observed in a study of T cell repertoires in cytomegalovirus infection. MiXCR, run by TCRdb on the reads, gives a single entry per CDR3 protein. The data show 600,000 to 800,000 distinct CDR3 sequences, approximately 24% seen once. The ends lost 0 bases at V and 4 bases at J; junction bases unmatched: 7. The CDR3 runs to 18 residues. Germline V gene data show CDR1 as SGHVS and CDR2 as FNYEAQ. Specimen: CD8+ T cells from PBMCs. The clonotype originates from a human donor in good health (CMV status not recorded). Some clones in this sample may be carry-over from other donors' samples. The chain has TRBV7-6 and TRBJ2-2; 11 bases fit TRBD1. This CDR3 is CASSLARGGTGGTGELFF. The CDR3, as DNA: TGTGCCAGCAGCTTAGCCCGTGGAGGGACAGGGGGCACCGGGGAGCTGTTTTTT. The full variable domain, with the rest looked up from reference TRBV7-6 and TRBJ2-2, is GAGVSQSPRYKVTKRGQDVALRCDPISGHVSLYWYRQALGQGPEFLTYFNYEAQQDKSGLPNDRFSAERPEGSISTLTIQRTEQRDSAMYRCASSLARGGTGGTGELFFGEGSRLTVL.